This T cell receptor (beta chain) emerged from a study of blood T cell repertoires in COVID-19. Grouping used clinical history reported by participants in a survey and questionnaire. Produced via immunoSEQ multiplex PCR; TCRdb's table is partial and in-frame only. Seen here are about 290,000 clones, roughly 89% observed once, and the top ten hold around 1.7%. V gave up 4 bases and J gave up 3 bases; unmatched junction bases: 9. Germline V gene lookup returns CDR1 SGHRS and CDR2 YFSETQ. This CDR3 comprises 15 residues. J is TRBJ1-1 and V is TRBV5-1; 7 bases are a match to TRBD1. This receptor was taken from a woman in her 40s who had recovered from COVID-19. The sequencing sample was made of PBMCs or T cells enriched from blood (not recorded which). The DNA of the CDR3 is TGCGCCAGCAGCCCCCCGACAGGGATACACACTGAAGCTTTCTTT. Protein product: CASSPPTGIHTEAFF.